Reported below is one TCR beta chain. The source of the sample is a study of blood T cell repertoires in COVID-19. In the study overall: The United States, Italy and Spain supplied acute and convalescent COVID-19 samples.

Losses at the gene ends were 4 bases for V and 4 bases for J; bases not matched to a gene: 9. Germline lookup yields CDR1 SGHDN and CDR2 FVKESK. The CDR3 is made up of 15 amino acids. The table came from immunoSEQ multiplex PCR; TCRdb's copy has only in-frame clones and leaves some out. Of tens of thousands of clones in the sample, 85% to 95% were seen once. The chain combines TRBV14 with TRBJ2-7, with 8 bases that match TRBD2. The receptor comes from a man aged 60 to 75 with active or convalescent COVID-19. The specimen sequenced was peripheral blood. The DNA for the CDR3 is TGTGCCAGCAGCCGTCCCGGGACTAGGGTATACGAGCAGTACTTC. Residues: CASSRPGTRVYEQYF.